This T cell receptor beta chain is from a study of blood T cells in healthy people across ages. A second about 7 to 12 cycle PCR used barcoded and J-beta primers. TCRdb passed the 5' RACE reads through MiXCR, listing each CDR3 protein once. The profile shows under 1,100,000 distinct CDR3 sequences, almost 25% of them singletons. Trimming cost V 7 bases and J 6 bases, with 12 bases left between them. The CDR3 has 11 residues. Germline CDR1 reads SQVTM; CDR2 reads ANQGSEA. The total RNA that was extracted per sample amounted to at least 5 micrograms. This same sample was also part of a study on T cells of mothers and their children.

The sequenced sample consisted of blood. The rearrangement uses TRBV29-1 and TRBJ1-2; no clear D gene. This clonotype was sampled from a girl under 10 years old in good health. Written as DNA, the CDR3 is TGCAGCGCCCGGCGCTTGGATGGCTACACCTTC. It specifies CSARRLDGYTF.